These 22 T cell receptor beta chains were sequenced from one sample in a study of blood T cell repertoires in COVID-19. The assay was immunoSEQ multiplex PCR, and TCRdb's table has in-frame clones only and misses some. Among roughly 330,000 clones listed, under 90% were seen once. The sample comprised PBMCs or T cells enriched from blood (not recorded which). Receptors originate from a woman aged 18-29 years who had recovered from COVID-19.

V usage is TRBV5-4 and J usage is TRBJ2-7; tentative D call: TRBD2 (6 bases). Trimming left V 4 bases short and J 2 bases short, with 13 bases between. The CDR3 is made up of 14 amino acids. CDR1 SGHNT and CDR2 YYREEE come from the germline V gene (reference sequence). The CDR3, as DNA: TGTGCCAGCAGCCTCCGCGGGGCGCCCTACGAGCAGTACTTC. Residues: CASSLRGAPYEQYF.

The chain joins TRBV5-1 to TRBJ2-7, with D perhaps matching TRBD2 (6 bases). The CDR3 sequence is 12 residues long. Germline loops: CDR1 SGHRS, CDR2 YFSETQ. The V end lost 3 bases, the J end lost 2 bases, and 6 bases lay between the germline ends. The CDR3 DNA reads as TGCGCCAGCAGCTCGGGGGCCTACGAGCAGTACTTC. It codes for CASSSGAYEQYF.

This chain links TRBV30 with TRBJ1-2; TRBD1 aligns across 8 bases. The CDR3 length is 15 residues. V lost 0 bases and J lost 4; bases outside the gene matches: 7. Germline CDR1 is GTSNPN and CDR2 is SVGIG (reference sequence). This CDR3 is CAWSVGTGGPYGYTF. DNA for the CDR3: TGTGCCTGGAGTGTAGGGACAGGAGGTCCCTATGGCTACACCTTC.

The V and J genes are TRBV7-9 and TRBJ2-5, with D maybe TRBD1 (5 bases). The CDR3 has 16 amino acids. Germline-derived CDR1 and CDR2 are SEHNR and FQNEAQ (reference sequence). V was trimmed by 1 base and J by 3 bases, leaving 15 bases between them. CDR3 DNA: TGTGCCAGCAGCTTAGTCGTGAGAGAGACAGAAGAGACCCAGTACTTC. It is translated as CASSLVVRETEETQYF.

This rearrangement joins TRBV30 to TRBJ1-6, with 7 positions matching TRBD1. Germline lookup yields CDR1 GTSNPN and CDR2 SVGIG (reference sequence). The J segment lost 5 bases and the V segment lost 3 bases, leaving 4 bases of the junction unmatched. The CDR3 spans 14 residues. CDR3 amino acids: CAWSAGQDNSPLHF. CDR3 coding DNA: TGTGCCTGGAGCGCCGGACAGGATAATTCACCCCTCCACTTT.

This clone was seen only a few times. The CDR3 bases are TGTGCCAGCAGCAAAGTTCCGGGACAGGGAGATGATTCACCCCTCCACTTT. Translation: CASSKVPGQGDDSPLHF. The chain has TRBV21-1 and TRBJ1-6; the table's D call TRBD1 went unverified against the DNA. TRBV21-1 is a pseudogene. The CDR3 is 17 amino acids.

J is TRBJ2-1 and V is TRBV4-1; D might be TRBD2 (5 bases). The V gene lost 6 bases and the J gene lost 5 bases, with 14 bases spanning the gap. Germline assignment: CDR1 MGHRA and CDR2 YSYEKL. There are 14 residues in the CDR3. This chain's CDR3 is CASSILTGDNEQFF. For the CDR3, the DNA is TGCGCCAGCAGTATCCTTACCGGGGACAATGAGCAGTTCTTC.

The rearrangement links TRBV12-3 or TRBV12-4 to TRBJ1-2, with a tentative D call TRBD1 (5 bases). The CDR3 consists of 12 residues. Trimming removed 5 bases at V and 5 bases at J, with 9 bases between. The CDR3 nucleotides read TGTGCCAGCAGTGCTGGGGGGTATGGCTACACCTTC. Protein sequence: CASSAGGYGYTF.

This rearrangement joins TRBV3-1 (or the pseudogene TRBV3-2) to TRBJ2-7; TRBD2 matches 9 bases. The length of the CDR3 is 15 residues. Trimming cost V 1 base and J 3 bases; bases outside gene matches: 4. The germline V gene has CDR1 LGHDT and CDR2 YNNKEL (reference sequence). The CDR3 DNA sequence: TGTGCCAGCAGCCAAGTGGGAGCGGGAGGCTACGAGCAGTACTTC. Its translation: CASSQVGAGGYEQYF.

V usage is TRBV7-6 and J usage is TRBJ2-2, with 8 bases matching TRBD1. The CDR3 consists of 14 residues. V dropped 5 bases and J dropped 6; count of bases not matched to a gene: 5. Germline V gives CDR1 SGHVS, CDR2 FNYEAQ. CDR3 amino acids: CASSPRGQAGELFF. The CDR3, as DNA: TGTGCCAGCAGCCCCAGGGGACAGGCCGGGGAGCTGTTTTTT.

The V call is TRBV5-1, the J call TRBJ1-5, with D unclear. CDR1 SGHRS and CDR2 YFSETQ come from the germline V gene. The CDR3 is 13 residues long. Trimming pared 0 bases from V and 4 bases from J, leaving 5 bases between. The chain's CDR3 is CASSLAQNQPQHF. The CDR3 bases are TGCGCCAGCAGCTTGGCACAGAATCAGCCCCAGCATTTT. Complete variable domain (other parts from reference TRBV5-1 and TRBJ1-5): KAGVTQTPRYLIKTRGQQVTLSCSPISGHRSVSWYQQTPGQGLQFLFEYFSETQRNKGNFPGRFSGRQFSNSRSEMNVSTLELGDSALYLCASSLAQNQPQHFGDGTRLSIL.

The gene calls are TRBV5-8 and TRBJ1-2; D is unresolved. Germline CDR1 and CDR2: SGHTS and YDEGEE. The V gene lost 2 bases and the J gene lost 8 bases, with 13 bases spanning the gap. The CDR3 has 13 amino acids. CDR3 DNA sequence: TGTGCCAGCAGCTTTCGTCTCTCAGGAGGCTACACCTTC. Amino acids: CASSFRLSGGYTF.

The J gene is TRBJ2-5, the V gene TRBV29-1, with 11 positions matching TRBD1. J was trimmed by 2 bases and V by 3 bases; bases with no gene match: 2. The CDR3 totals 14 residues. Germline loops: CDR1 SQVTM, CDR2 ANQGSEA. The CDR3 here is CSVDGTGGQETQYF. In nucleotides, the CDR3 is TGCAGCGTTGATGGGACAGGGGGTCAAGAGACCCAGTACTTC.

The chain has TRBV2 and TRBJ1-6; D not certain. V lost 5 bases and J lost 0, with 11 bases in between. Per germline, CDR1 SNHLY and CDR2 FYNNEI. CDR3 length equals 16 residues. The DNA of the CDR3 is TGTGCCAGCAGTCAAGGTGGGAGCTCCTATAATTCACCCCTCCACTTT. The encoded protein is CASSQGGSSYNSPLHF. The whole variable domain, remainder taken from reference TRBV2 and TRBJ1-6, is EPEVTQTPSHQVTQMGQEVILRCVPISNHLYFYWYRQILGQKVEFLVSFYNNEISEKSEIFDDQFSVERPDGSNFTLKIRSTKLEDSAMYFCASSQGGSSYNSPLHFGNGTRLTVT.

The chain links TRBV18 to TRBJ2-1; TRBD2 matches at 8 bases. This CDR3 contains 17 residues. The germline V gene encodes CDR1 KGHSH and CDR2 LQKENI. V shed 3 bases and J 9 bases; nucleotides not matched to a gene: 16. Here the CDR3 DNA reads TGTGCCAGCTCACCTCCCTCCGGGTATAGCGGGAAAGTTGAGCAGTTCTTC. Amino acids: CASSPPSGYSGKVEQFF.

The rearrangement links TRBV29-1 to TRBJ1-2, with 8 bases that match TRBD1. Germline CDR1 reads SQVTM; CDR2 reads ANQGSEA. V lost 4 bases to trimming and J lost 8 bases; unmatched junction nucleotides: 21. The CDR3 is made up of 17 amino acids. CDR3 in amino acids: CSVGGGFWDRRSRGYTF. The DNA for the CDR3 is TGCAGCGTTGGAGGAGGTTTTTGGGACAGGAGATCTAGAGGCTACACCTTC.

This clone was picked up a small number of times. The CDR3 spells CASNIRTGRDGYTF. In DNA, the CDR3 is TGTGCCAGCAATATTAGGACAGGGAGGGATGGCTACACCTTC. The chain joins TRBV5-8 to TRBJ1-2, with 8 bases fitting TRBD1. CDR1 is SGHTS and CDR2 is YDEGEE in the germline V gene. The CDR3 covers 14 residues. J gave up 6 bases and V 6 bases, and 10 bases lay outside the gene matches.

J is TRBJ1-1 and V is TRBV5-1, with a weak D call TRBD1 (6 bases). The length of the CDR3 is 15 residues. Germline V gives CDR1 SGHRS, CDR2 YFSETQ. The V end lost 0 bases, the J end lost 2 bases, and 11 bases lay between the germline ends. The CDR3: CASSLVGTPNTEAFF. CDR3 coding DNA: TGCGCCAGCAGCTTGGTGGGGACACCCAACACTGAAGCTTTCTTT.

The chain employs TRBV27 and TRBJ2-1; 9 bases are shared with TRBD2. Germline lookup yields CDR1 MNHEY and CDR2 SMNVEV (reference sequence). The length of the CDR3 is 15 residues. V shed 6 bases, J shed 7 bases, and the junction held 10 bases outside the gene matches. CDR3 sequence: CASRNPGLAVNEQFF. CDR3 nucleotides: TGTGCCAGCAGAAACCCGGGACTAGCTGTTAATGAGCAGTTCTTC.

The CDR3 here is CASSLGLAGGGEQFF. The DNA of the CDR3 is TGCGCCAGCAGCCTGGGACTAGCGGGAGGAGGTGAGCAGTTCTTC. The chain recombines TRBV10-1 with TRBJ2-1; 15 positions agree with TRBD2. The V gene's germline CDR1 is WNHNN and CDR2 SYGVQD (reference sequence). The CDR3 runs to 15 residues. J gave up 9 bases and V 6 bases, and 6 bases lay outside the gene matches.

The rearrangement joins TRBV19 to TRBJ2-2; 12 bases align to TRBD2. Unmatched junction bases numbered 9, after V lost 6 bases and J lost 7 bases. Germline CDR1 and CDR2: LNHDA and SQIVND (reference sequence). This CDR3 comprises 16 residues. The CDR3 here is CASSRLAGEWNGELFF. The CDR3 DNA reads TGTGCCAGTAGCCGACTAGCGGGAGAGTGGAACGGGGAGCTGTTTTTT.

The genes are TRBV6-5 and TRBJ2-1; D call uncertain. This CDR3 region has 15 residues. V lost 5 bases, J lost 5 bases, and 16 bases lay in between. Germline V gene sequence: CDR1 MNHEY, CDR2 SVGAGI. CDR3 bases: TGTGCCAGCAGTATCGTGCGCACTTCCAACAATGAGCAGTTCTTC. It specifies CASSIVRTSNNEQFF.